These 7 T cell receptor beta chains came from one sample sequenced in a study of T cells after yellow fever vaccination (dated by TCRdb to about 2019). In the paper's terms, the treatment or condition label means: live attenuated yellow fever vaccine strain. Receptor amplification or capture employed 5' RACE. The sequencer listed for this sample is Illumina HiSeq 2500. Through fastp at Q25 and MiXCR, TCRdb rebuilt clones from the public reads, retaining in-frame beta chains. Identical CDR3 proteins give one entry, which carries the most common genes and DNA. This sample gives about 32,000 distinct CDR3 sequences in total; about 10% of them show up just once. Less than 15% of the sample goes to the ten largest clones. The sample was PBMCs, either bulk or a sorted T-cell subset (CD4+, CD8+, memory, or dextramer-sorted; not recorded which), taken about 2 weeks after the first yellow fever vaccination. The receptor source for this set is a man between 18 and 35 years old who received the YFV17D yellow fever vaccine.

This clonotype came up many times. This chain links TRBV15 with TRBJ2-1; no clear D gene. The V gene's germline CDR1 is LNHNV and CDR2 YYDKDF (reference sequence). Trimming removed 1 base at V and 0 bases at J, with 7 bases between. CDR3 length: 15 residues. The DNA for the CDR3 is TGTGCCACCAGCAGAGGCCGGAGCTCCTACAATGAGCAGTTCTTC. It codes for CATSRGRSSYNEQFF. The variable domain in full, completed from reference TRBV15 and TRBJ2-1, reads DAMVIQNPRYQVTQFGKPVTLSCSQTLNHNVMYWYQQKSSQAPKLLFHYYDKDFNNEADTPDNFQSRRPNTSFCFLDIRSPGLGDTAMYLCATSRGRSSYNEQFFGPGTRLTVL.

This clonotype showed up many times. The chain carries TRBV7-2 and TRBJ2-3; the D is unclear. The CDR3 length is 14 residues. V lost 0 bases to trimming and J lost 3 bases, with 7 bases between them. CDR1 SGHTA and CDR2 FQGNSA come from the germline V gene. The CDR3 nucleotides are TGTGCCAGCAGCTTAGCGGGCTTTACAGATACGCAGTATTTT. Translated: CASSLAGFTDTQYF.

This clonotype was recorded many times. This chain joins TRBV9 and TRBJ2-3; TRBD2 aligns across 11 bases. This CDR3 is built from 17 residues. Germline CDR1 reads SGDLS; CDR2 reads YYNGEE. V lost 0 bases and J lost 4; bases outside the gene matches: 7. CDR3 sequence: CASSVAGSGGAADTQYF. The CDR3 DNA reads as TGTGCCAGCAGCGTAGCGGGTAGCGGGGGGGCCGCAGATACGCAGTATTTT.

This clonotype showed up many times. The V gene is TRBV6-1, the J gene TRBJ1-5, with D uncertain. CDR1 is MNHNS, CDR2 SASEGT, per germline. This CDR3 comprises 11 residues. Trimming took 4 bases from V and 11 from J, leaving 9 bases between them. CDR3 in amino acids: CASSAWVAQHF. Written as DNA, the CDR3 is TGTGCCAGCAGTGCCTGGGTGGCCCAGCATTTT.

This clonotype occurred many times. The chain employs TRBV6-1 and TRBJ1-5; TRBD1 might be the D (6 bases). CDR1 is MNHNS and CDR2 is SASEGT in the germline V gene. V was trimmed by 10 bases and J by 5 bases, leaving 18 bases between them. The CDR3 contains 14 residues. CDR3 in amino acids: CATTGNTDDQPQHF. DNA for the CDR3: TGTGCCACCACAGGGAACACCGATGATCAGCCCCAGCATTTT.

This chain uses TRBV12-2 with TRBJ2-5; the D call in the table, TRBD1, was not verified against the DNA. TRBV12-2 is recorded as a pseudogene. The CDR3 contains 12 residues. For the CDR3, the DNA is TGTGCAAGTCGCTTACAGGGAGAGACCCAGTACTTC. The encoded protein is CASRLQGETQYF.

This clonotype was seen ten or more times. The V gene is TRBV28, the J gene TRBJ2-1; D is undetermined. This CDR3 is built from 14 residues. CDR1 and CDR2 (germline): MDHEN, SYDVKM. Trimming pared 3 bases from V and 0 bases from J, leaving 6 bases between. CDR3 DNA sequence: TGTGCCAGCAGTTTCGGCCTCTCCTACAATGAGCAGTTCTTC. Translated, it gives CASSFGLSYNEQFF.